The clone carrying this T cell receptor beta chain was seen only once. The antigen remains unidentified. The CDR3 loop spans 15 amino acids. In germline, CDR1 is SGHRS, CDR2 YFSETQ. V lost 2 bases, J lost 6 bases, and 12 bases lay in between. The sample is drawn from a study of cytomegalovirus exposure and HLA in healthy donors. General observations from the study: Immune exposure was documented only through CMV serostatus. The authors enumerated 180 or so TCR beta chains as linked to cytomegalovirus. Association of a missense DCLRE1C variant with TCR beta V- and J-gene trimming was reported in a later analysis.

Amplification used 60 Vbeta primers and 13 Jbeta primers. Produced via immunoSEQ multiplex PCR; TCRdb's table is partial and in-frame only. The repertoire includes some 140,000 clones, over 70% of them detected once, and roughly 3% sits in the top ten. This sequence joins TRBV5-1 and TRBJ1-6; tentative D call: TRBD1 (6 bases). Source material: PBMCs. The receptor was derived from a man aged 30 to 39 in good health and CMV-seronegative. The CDR3 reads CASSLTGTGNSPLHF. CDR3 in DNA: TGCGCCAGCAGCTTAACAGGGACGGGTAATTCACCCCTCCACTTT.